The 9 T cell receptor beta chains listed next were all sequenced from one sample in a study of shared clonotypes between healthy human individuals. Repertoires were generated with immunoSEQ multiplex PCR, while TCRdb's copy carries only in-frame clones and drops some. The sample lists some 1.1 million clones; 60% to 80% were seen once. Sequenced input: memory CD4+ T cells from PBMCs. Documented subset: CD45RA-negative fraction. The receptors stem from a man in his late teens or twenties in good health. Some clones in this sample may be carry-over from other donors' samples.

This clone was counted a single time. The CDR3 reads CASSFLDRIKGNTIYF. In DNA, the CDR3 is TGCGCCAGCAGCTTCCTGGACAGGATTAAAGGAAACACCATATATTTT. The V gene is TRBV5-1, the J gene TRBJ1-3; 7 nucleotides agree with TRBD1. The CDR3 consists of 16 residues. CDR1 is SGHRS and CDR2 is YFSETQ in the germline V gene. Trimming at V came to 2 bases and at J to 4 bases, leaving 9 bases not matched to a gene.

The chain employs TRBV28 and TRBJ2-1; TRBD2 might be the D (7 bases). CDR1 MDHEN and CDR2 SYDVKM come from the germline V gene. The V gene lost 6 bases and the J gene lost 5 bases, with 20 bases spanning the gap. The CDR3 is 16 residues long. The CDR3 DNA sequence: TGTGCCAGCAGGCCCCCGGGGGCGGGAGTGGACAATGAGCAGTTCTTC. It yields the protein CASRPPGAGVDNEQFF. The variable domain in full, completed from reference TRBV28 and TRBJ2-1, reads DVKVTQSSRYLVKRTGEKVFLECVQDMDHENMFWYRQDPGLGLRLIYFSYDVKMKEKGDIPEGYSVSREKKERFSLILESASTNQTSMYLCASRPPGAGVDNEQFFGPGTRLTVL.

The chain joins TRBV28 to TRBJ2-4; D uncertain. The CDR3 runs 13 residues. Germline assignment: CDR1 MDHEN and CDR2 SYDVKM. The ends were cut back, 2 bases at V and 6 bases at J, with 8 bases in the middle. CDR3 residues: CASSLPTPNIQYF. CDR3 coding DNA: TGTGCCAGCAGTTTACCTACCCCAAACATTCAGTACTTC.

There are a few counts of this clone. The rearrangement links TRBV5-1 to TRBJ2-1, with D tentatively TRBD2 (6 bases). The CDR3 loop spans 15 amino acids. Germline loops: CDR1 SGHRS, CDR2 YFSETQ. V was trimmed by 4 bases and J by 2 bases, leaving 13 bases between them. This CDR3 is CASSLASTTYNEQFF. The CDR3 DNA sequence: TGCGCCAGCAGCCTAGCGAGCACCACCTACAATGAGCAGTTCTTC.

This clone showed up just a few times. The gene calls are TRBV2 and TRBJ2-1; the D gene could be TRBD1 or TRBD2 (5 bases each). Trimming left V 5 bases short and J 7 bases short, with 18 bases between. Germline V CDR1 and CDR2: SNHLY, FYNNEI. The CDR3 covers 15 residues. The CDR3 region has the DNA TGTGCCAGCAGTTTTGCCCGGGGCGGGCTGAATGAGCAGTTCTTC. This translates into CASSFARGGLNEQFF.

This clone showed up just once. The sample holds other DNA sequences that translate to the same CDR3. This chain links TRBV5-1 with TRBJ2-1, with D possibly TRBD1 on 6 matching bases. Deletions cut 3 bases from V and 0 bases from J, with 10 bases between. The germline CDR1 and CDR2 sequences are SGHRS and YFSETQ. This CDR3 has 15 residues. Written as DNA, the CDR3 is TGCGCCAGCAGCTGGACAGACAGCTCCTACAATGAGCAGTTCTTC. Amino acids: CASSWTDSSYNEQFF.

The CDR3 reads CASSPPGSRRAGQDGYTF. Here the CDR3 DNA reads TGTGCCAGCTCACCACCGGGCTCGAGACGTGCAGGGCAGGATGGCTACACCTTC. The chain employs TRBV18 and TRBJ1-2; weak D call: TRBD1 (5 bases). The germline gives CDR1 KGHSH, CDR2 LQKENI. V was shortened by 0 bases and J by 6 bases, with 23 bases between the two germline ends. The CDR3 consists of 18 residues. The full variable domain, with the rest looked up from reference TRBV18 and TRBJ1-2, is NAGVMQNPRHLVRRRGQEARLRCSPMKGHSHVYWYRQLPEEGLKFMVYLQKENIIDESGMPKERFSAEFPKEGPSILRIQQVVRGDSAAYFCASSPPGSRRAGQDGYTFGSGTRLTVV.

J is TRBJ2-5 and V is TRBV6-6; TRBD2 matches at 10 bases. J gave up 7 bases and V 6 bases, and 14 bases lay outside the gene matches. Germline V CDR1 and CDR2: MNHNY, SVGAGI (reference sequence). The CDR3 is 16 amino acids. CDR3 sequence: CASRPENSGRRATQYF. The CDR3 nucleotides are TGTGCCAGCAGACCCGAAAATAGCGGGAGGAGGGCGACCCAGTACTTC.

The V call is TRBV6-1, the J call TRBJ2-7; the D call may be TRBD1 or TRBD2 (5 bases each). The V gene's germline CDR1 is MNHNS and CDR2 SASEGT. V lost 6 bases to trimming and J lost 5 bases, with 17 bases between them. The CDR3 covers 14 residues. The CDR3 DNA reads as TGTGCCAGCAGGACCAGGGATACGAGGGACGAGCAGTACTTC. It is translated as CASRTRDTRDEQYF.